The clone carrying this TCR beta chain has more than one count but fewer than ten. The V gene's germline CDR1 is SGHNT and CDR2 YYREEE (reference sequence). This CDR3 comprises 13 residues. J gave up 7 bases and V 4 bases, and 7 bases lay outside the gene matches. Assay used: immunoSEQ multiplex PCR; TCRdb lists only in-frame clones, some missing. Found here are under 450,000 clones, roughly 90% of them singletons; the top ten hold just over 7%. The data originate from a study of blood T cell repertoires in COVID-19. Whole-study context: Specimens from acute and convalescent COVID-19 originated in the United States, Italy and Spain. PBMCs, B-cell-depleted T cells, or T cells provided the cDNA or gDNA that made up the material.

This sequence joins TRBV5-4 and TRBJ2-7, with TRBD1 identical over 8 bases. This TCR was recovered from a woman in her sixties or seventies with COVID-19, enrolled during active disease. Sequencing was carried out using peripheral blood. CDR3 coding DNA: TGTGCCAGCAGCCTGGACAGGGCCGGAGAGCAGTACTTC. It codes for CASSLDRAGEQYF.